This T cell receptor beta chain came from a study of a mutant IDH1 vaccine in newly diagnosed glioma. The CDR3 is 13 amino acids. V lost 4 bases to trimming and J lost 4 bases, with 11 bases between them. Germline-derived CDR1 and CDR2 are SQVTM and ANQGSEA. Sample time point: baseline, week 1 (first vaccination visit). Regarding treatment: pre-vaccination baseline after standard-of-care therapy. Sequenced by immunoSEQ multiplex PCR; TCRdb stores in-frame clones only, minus some. The table has under 90,000 clones, roughly 78% seen once. The clonotype comes from a man aged 45-65 years with glioma. The material was PBMCs, obtained from a glioma patient treated with radiotherapy, temozolomide or both. The chain combines TRBV29-1 with TRBJ2-1; D ambiguous. In nucleotides, the CDR3 is TGCAGCGTTGGTCCGGAGTTATACAATGAGCAGTTCTTC. The encoded protein is CSVGPELYNEQFF.